What follows describes a single T cell receptor (beta chain). This sample stems from a study of blood T cell repertoires in COVID-19. This table comes from immunoSEQ multiplex PCR, and its TCRdb copy is limited to in-frame clones, with some not included. The sample yields 43,000 or so clones, around nine tenths seen once. Trimming shortened V by 0 bases and J by 1 base, and 6 bases separated the two germline ends. Germline V gives CDR1 SGHTA, CDR2 FQGTGA. This CDR3 has 14 amino acids. The TCR originated in a man aged 55 to 70 with active or convalescent COVID-19. The source material was peripheral blood. This chain links TRBV7-3 with TRBJ1-1; D call uncertain. CDR3 residues: CASSLTAENTEAFF. The CDR3 bases are TGTGCCAGCAGCTTAACGGCAGAGAACACTGAAGCTTTCTTT.